A selection of T cell receptor beta chains follows, all from one sample in a study of T cell responses to AZD1222 COVID-19 vaccine. Some clones are missing from TCRdb's copy, which holds only in-frame ones; the method was immunoSEQ multiplex PCR. Here the sample spans more than 60,000 clones, about 79% being singletons. Sequenced here: peripheral blood, sampled on day 0 of AZD1222 vaccination. These receptors all come from an adult in good health. Both conserved end residues are part of each CDR3. The D gene is left open where the match is weak. Size values are once, few and many counts, or a class for expanded clones, and some rows have none.

abundance: -; v_gene: TRBV6-2/TRBV6-3; j_gene: TRBJ1-5; d_gene: TRBD1; CDR3aa: CASSYFRDRGNQPQHF; CDR3nt: TGTGCCAGCAGTTACTTCCGGGACAGAGGCAATCAGCCCCAGCATTTT
abundance: -; v_gene: TRBV5-6; j_gene: TRBJ2-3; d_gene: -; CDR3aa: CASSLRAGDSTDTQYF; CDR3nt: TGTGCCAGCAGCTTGCGGGCAGGGGATAGCACAGATACGCAGTATTTT
abundance: -; v_gene: TRBV18; j_gene: TRBJ2-4; d_gene: -; CDR3aa: CASSPFPGDKNIQYF; CDR3nt: TGTGCCAGCTCACCATTCCCGGGGGACAAAAACATTCAGTACTTC
abundance: -; v_gene: TRBV27; j_gene: TRBJ2-2; d_gene: TRBD2; CDR3aa: CASSLGLGTTGELFF; CDR3nt: TGTGCCAGCAGTTTGGGACTAGGTACCACCGGGGAGCTGTTTTTT
abundance: -; v_gene: TRBV15; j_gene: TRBJ2-2; d_gene: -; CDR3aa: CATRRRQNTGELFF; CDR3nt: TGTGCCACCAGGCGAAGACAGAACACCGGGGAGCTGTTTTTT
abundance: -; v_gene: TRBV12-3/TRBV12-4; j_gene: TRBJ1-6; d_gene: -; CDR3aa: CASTKGSPLHF; CDR3nt: TGTGCCAGCACCAAGGGTTCACCCCTCCACTTT
abundance: -; v_gene: TRBV5-1; j_gene: TRBJ1-5; d_gene: -; CDR3aa: CASSSGTPNQPQHF; CDR3nt: TGCGCCAGCAGCTCAGGGACTCCGAATCAGCCCCAGCATTTT
abundance: -; v_gene: TRBV5-6; j_gene: TRBJ2-7; d_gene: -; CDR3aa: CASSLAASDNEQYF; CDR3nt: TGTGCCAGCAGCTTGGCGGCTAGCGATAACGAGCAGTACTTC
abundance: -; v_gene: TRBV7-3; j_gene: TRBJ1-3; d_gene: TRBD1; CDR3aa: CASSWDRGTAGNTIYF; CDR3nt: TGTGCCAGCAGCTGGGACAGGGGGACGGCTGGAAACACCATATATTTT
abundance: -; v_gene: TRBV28; j_gene: TRBJ1-6; d_gene: TRBD1; CDR3aa: CATRQGNNSPLHF; CDR3nt: TGTGCCACCCGACAGGGGAATAATTCACCCCTCCACTTT
abundance: -; v_gene: TRBV28; j_gene: TRBJ2-3; d_gene: TRBD2; CDR3aa: CASSSGLGPDTQYF; CDR3nt: TGTGCCAGCAGTTCCGGACTAGGTCCTGATACGCAGTATTTT
abundance: -; v_gene: TRBV6-5; j_gene: TRBJ1-3; d_gene: -; CDR3aa: CASSPLEGAGNTIYF; CDR3nt: TGTGCCAGCAGTCCACTCGAGGGGGCTGGAAACACCATATATTTT
abundance: -; v_gene: TRBV4-3; j_gene: TRBJ1-1; d_gene: -; CDR3aa: CASGRGAEAFF; CDR3nt: TGCGCCAGCGGACGTGGAGCTGAAGCTTTCTTT
abundance: -; v_gene: TRBV2; j_gene: TRBJ1-5; d_gene: -; CDR3aa: CASREAGRPQHF; CDR3nt: TGTGCCAGCAGGGAGGCGGGACGGCCCCAGCATTTT
abundance: -; v_gene: TRBV6-5; j_gene: TRBJ2-2; d_gene: -; CDR3aa: CASGRIPGELFF; CDR3nt: TGTGCCAGCGGGAGGATACCCGGGGAGCTGTTTTTT
abundance: -; v_gene: TRBV11-2; j_gene: TRBJ2-7; d_gene: -; CDR3aa: CASSLHRAGVSEQYF; CDR3nt: TGTGCCAGCAGCCTCCACAGGGCGGGGGTTTCCGAGCAGTACTTC
abundance: -; v_gene: TRBV4-3; j_gene: TRBJ1-4; d_gene: -; CDR3aa: CASSQDRGQGNEKLFF; CDR3nt: TGCGCCAGCAGCCAAGATAGAGGCCAGGGCAATGAAAAACTGTTTTTT
abundance: -; v_gene: TRBV6-2/TRBV6-3; j_gene: TRBJ1-1; d_gene: TRBD1; CDR3aa: CASSSWTGGTEAFF; CDR3nt: TGTGCCAGCAGTTCGTGGACAGGGGGGACTGAAGCTTTCTTT
abundance: -; v_gene: TRBV6-5; j_gene: TRBJ2-7; d_gene: -; CDR3aa: CATSTETYEQYF; CDR3nt: TGTGCCACCTCCACAGAGACCTACGAGCAGTACTTC
abundance: -; v_gene: TRBV29-1; j_gene: TRBJ2-1; d_gene: -; CDR3aa: CSVGTRLGNEQFF; CDR3nt: TGCAGCGTTGGTACACGACTTGGGAATGAGCAGTTCTTC
abundance: -; v_gene: TRBV5-4; j_gene: TRBJ1-6; d_gene: -; CDR3aa: CASSLVGPGAPLHF; CDR3nt: TGTGCCAGCAGCTTGGTCGGACCCGGTGCGCCCCTCCACTTT
abundance: few; v_gene: TRBV19; j_gene: TRBJ1-2; d_gene: TRBD1; CDR3aa: CASSSGTGGAYGYTF; CDR3nt: TGTGCCAGTAGTAGTGGGACAGGGGGAGCTTATGGCTACACCTTC
abundance: once; v_gene: TRBV5-4; j_gene: TRBJ1-2; d_gene: -; CDR3aa: CASSLEGLYGYTF; CDR3nt: TGTGCCAGCAGCTTGGAAGGGCTCTATGGCTACACCTTC
abundance: -; v_gene: TRBV7-2; j_gene: TRBJ2-3; d_gene: -; CDR3aa: CASSLAIVTDTQYF; CDR3nt: TGTGCCAGCAGCTTAGCGATAGTCACAGATACGCAGTATTTT
abundance: -; v_gene: TRBV3-1/TRBV3-2; j_gene: TRBJ2-1; d_gene: TRBD2; CDR3aa: CASSLTGTSGRAGNEQFF; CDR3nt: TGTGCCAGCAGTCTAACCGGGACTAGCGGGAGGGCCGGCAATGAGCAGTTCTTC
abundance: -; v_gene: TRBV5-1; j_gene: TRBJ2-3; d_gene: TRBD2; CDR3aa: CASSISGSSTDTQYF; CDR3nt: TGCGCCAGCAGCATAAGCGGGAGTAGCACAGATACGCAGTATTTT